The 22 T cell receptor beta chains given below trace back to one sample, sequenced in a study of shared clonotypes between healthy human individuals. Naive CD8 cells were CD45RO-negative, positively selected for CCR7, excluding terminally differentiated effector memory CD45RA+ cells. Profiled with immunoSEQ multiplex PCR; TCRdb holds only in-frame clones, not every one. This repertoire shows some 2.1 million clones, just under 95% found once; its top ten account for about 1.1%. Sequenced sample: naive CD8+ T cells sorted from blood. The receptors stem from a man aged 18 to 29 in good health.

The chain is built from TRBV28 and TRBJ2-5, with TRBD2 matching over 9 bases. The V segment lost 3 bases and the J segment 2 bases; nucleotides outside the gene matches: 1. Germline assignment: CDR1 MDHEN and CDR2 SYDVKM. This CDR3 is built from 14 residues. The CDR3 reads CASSFSGGQETQYF. In nucleotides, the CDR3 is TGTGCCAGCAGTTTTAGCGGGGGACAAGAGACCCAGTACTTC.

This rearrangement joins TRBV5-4 to TRBJ1-2, with a tentative D call TRBD1 (6 bases). Germline lookup yields CDR1 SGHNT and CDR2 YYREEE (reference sequence). CDR3 length equals 14 residues. V was cut by 6 bases and J by 1 base, with 13 bases left in between. The CDR3 bases are TGTGCCAGCAAGGGTGAGGGGGATAACTATGGCTACACCTTC. Its protein product is CASKGEGDNYGYTF.

The chain carries TRBV5-1 and TRBJ1-5; D uncertain. The V gene's germline CDR1 is SGHRS and CDR2 YFSETQ. The length of the CDR3 is 14 residues. V was pared by 0 bases and J by 1 base, with 5 bases between. CDR3 amino acids: CASSLESSNQPQHF. CDR3 nucleotide sequence: TGCGCCAGCAGCTTGGAGTCCAGCAATCAGCCCCAGCATTTT.

The chain recombines TRBV6-5 with TRBJ2-7; D not resolved. CDR1 is MNHEY and CDR2 is SVGAGI in the germline V gene. The CDR3 length is 12 residues. V was clipped by 2 bases and J by 6 bases, with 8 bases between them. CDR3 DNA: TGTGCCAGCAGTTACGAAACGGGCGAGCAGTACTTC. Translation gives CASSYETGEQYF.

The CDR3 region has the DNA TGTGCCAGCAGCAGGTCACGGAGCTATAACACAGATACGCAGTATTTT. Its protein product is CASSRSRSYNTDTQYF. The chain recombines TRBV21-1 with TRBJ2-3; the table gives TRBD2 as D, unverified against the DNA. TRBV21-1 corresponds to a pseudogene. The CDR3 is made up of 16 amino acids.

V usage is TRBV11-2 and J usage is TRBJ2-5; tentatively, D is TRBD1 (5 bases). This CDR3 comprises 16 residues. Germline assignment: CDR1 SGHAT and CDR2 FQNNGV. V lost 0 bases and J lost 4, with 15 bases in between. DNA for the CDR3: TGTGCCAGCAGCTTAGATCCGGCAGGGTCGAGAGAGACCCAGTACTTC. Translation gives CASSLDPAGSRETQYF.

Notes on this clone: This sample includes further DNA sequences coding for the same CDR3. V gene TRBV27 combines with J gene TRBJ2-7; TRBD2 is a possible D gene (5 bases). CDR1 MNHEY and CDR2 SMNVEV come from the germline V gene (reference sequence). The V gene lost 0 bases and the J gene lost 1 base, with 7 bases spanning the gap. This CDR3 has 14 residues. CDR3 region: CASSLSGGSYEQYF. DNA for the CDR3: TGTGCCAGCAGTTTATCAGGAGGTTCCTACGAGCAGTACTTC.

V gene TRBV7-9 combines with J gene TRBJ2-7; D call uncertain. Germline loops: CDR1 SEHNR, CDR2 FQNEAQ (reference sequence). This CDR3 region has 13 residues. V lost 5 bases to trimming and J lost 3 bases, with 11 bases between them. This chain's CDR3 is CASSPSPVYEQYF. CDR3 DNA: TGTGCCAGCAGCCCTTCGCCCGTCTACGAGCAGTACTTC.

This chain joins TRBV10-3 and TRBJ2-7, with TRBD2 as a possible D gene (6 bases). CDR3 length: 13 amino acids. The germline V gene encodes CDR1 ENHRY and CDR2 SYGVKD. With 4 bases removed from V and 3 bases from J, the gap between germline ends came to 10 bases. CDR3 sequence (DNA): TGTGCCATCAGTGTCATGGAGGGCTACGAGCAGTACTTC. It codes for CAISVMEGYEQYF.

The chain couples TRBV11-2 to TRBJ2-7; 7 positions agree with TRBD1. V lost 2 bases and J lost 5; bases outside the gene matches: 9. The V gene's germline CDR1 is SGHAT and CDR2 FQNNGV. The length of the CDR3 is 15 residues. The CDR3: CASSLTATGWNEQYF. In nucleotides, the CDR3 is TGTGCCAGCAGCTTAACCGCGACAGGGTGGAACGAGCAGTACTTC.

As to this clone: The junction differs from germline at one of its ends, possibly a read error. This rearrangement joins TRBV7-7 to TRBJ2-3; D remains ambiguous. CDR3 length: 13 amino acids. CDR1 is SSHAT and CDR2 is FNYEAQ in the germline V gene (reference sequence). CDR3 sequence reads: CASSPSFADTQYF. The CDR3 DNA reads as TGTGCTAGCAGCCCCTCCTTTGCAGATACGCAGTATTTT. Variable domain in full (rest from reference TRBV7-7 and TRBJ2-3): GAGVSQSPRYKVTKRGQDVTLRCDPISSHATLYWYQQALGQGPEFLTYFNYEAQPDKSGLPSDRFSAERPEGSISTLTIQRTEQRDSAMYRCASSPSFADTQYFGPGTRLTVL.

Note on this clone: The sample holds other DNA sequences that translate to the same CDR3. This rearrangement joins TRBV6-5 to TRBJ1-1; D not resolved. Trimming removed 5 bases from V and 5 bases from J, with 6 bases in between. This CDR3 region has 11 residues. Germline loops: CDR1 MNHEY, CDR2 SVGAGI. The CDR3 DNA reads as TGTGCCAGCAGTACGGGAACTGAAGCTTTCTTT. The encoded protein is CASSTGTEAFF.

CDR3 region: CASSGIGGSDTQYF. The CDR3 nucleotides are TGTGCCAGCAGCGGAATAGGGGGCTCAGATACGCAGTATTTT. V usage is TRBV5-4 and J usage is TRBJ2-3, with 7 positions matching TRBD1. V lost 4 bases to trimming and J lost 4 bases; unmatched junction nucleotides: 6. The CDR3 has 14 amino acids. The germline V gene has CDR1 SGHNT and CDR2 YYREEE (reference sequence).

This clone turned up a few times. V gene TRBV4-1 combines with J gene TRBJ1-6; unclear D gene. This CDR3 comprises 15 residues. Between the trimmed V and J ends, which lost 1 base and 9 bases, there was a span of 13 bases. The germline V gene encodes CDR1 MGHRA and CDR2 YSYEKL. In nucleotides, the CDR3 is TGCGCCAGCAGCCAAGGTTCGGATAGGGTTTCACCCCTCCACTTT. The encoded protein is CASSQGSDRVSPLHF.

On this clone itself: With a much larger clone just one base away, this may be a read error. This rearrangement joins TRBV5-8 to TRBJ1-1; no reliable D call. This CDR3 is 13 amino acids long. CDR1 SGHTS and CDR2 YDEGEE come from the germline V gene. Deletions cut 0 bases from V and 1 base from J, with 4 bases between. CDR3 sequence (DNA): TGTGCCAGCAGCTTGGAAGAGAACACTGAAGCTTTCTTT. Protein sequence: CASSLEENTEAFF.

J is TRBJ2-3 and V is TRBV30, with no clear D. The length of the CDR3 is 12 residues. Germline V gene sequence: CDR1 GTSNPN, CDR2 SVGIG (reference sequence). V was pared by 0 bases and J by 4 bases, with 5 bases between. In DNA form, the CDR3 reads TGTGCCTGGAGTGTACAATCAGATACGCAGTATTTT. Its protein product is CAWSVQSDTQYF.

The chain carries TRBV5-1 and TRBJ1-2, with 7 bases fitting TRBD1. CDR1 is SGHRS and CDR2 is YFSETQ in the germline V gene. The CDR3 runs to 13 residues. Trimming cost V 2 bases and J 4 bases; bases outside gene matches: 2. The DNA for the CDR3 is TGCGCCAGCAGCTTAGGGGGCGGCTATGGCTACACCTTC. Translated, it gives CASSLGGGYGYTF. The full variable domain, rest sourced from reference TRBV5-1 and TRBJ1-2, is KAGVTQTPRYLIKTRGQQVTLSCSPISGHRSVSWYQQTPGQGLQFLFEYFSETQRNKGNFPGRFSGRQFSNSRSEMNVSTLELGDSALYLCASSLGGGYGYTFGSGTRLTVV.

The chain has TRBV9 and TRBJ1-3, with 7 bases identical to TRBD1. Germline CDR1 is SGDLS and CDR2 is YYNGEE. There are 15 residues in the CDR3. The V segment lost 5 bases and the J segment 1 base; nucleotides outside the gene matches: 6. The chain's CDR3 is CASSTTGASGNTIYF. The CDR3 region has the DNA TGTGCCAGCAGTACCACAGGGGCGTCTGGAAACACCATATATTTT. The full variable domain, rest sourced from reference TRBV9 and TRBJ1-3, is DSGVTQTPKHLITATGQRVTLRCSPRSGDLSVYWYQQSLDQGLQFLIQYYNGEERAKGNILERFSAQQFPDLHSELNLSSLELGDSALYFCASSTTGASGNTIYFGEGSWLTVV.

This clone was detected once. The chain combines TRBV7-9 with TRBJ2-2; the match to TRBD2 covers 9 bases. Germline V gene lookup returns CDR1 SEHNR and CDR2 FQNEAQ (reference sequence). The CDR3 sequence is 17 residues long. With 2 bases clipped from V and 5 bases from J, the junction kept 9 bases outside the gene matches. CDR3 in amino acids: CASSLSLTSGTTGELFF. Here the CDR3 DNA reads TGTGCCAGCAGCTTAAGTTTGACTAGCGGTACTACCGGGGAGCTGTTTTTT. The whole variable domain, filled in from reference TRBV7-9 and TRBJ2-2, reads DTGVSQNPRHKITKRGQNVTFRCDPISEHNRLYWYRQTLGQGPEFLTYFQNEAQLEKSRLLSDRFSAERPKGSFSTLEIQRTEQGDSAMYLCASSLSLTSGTTGELFFGEGSRLTVL.

This chain links TRBV5-1 with TRBJ2-7; D is perhaps TRBD1 (6 bases). V shed 1 base and J shed 3 bases, with 14 bases lying between them. The CDR3 spans 15 residues. Looked up from germline, CDR1 is SGHRS and CDR2 is YFSETQ. CDR3 coding DNA: TGCGCCAGCAGCTTGACAGGGTCTCGCTACTACGAGCAGTACTTC. Protein product: CASSLTGSRYYEQYF.

Only one count was recorded for this clone. V and J are TRBV5-1 and TRBJ2-1, with 14 bases fitting TRBD2. The germline V gene encodes CDR1 SGHRS and CDR2 YFSETQ. J lost 8 bases, V lost 4 bases, and 11 bases had no gene match. There are 17 residues in the CDR3. In DNA, the CDR3 is TGCGCCAGCAGCCCGGGACTAGCGGGAGTGTTTGAGTATGAGCAGTTCTTC. Amino acids: CASSPGLAGVFEYEQFF.

The chain links TRBV27 to TRBJ2-7; no clear D. The CDR3 contains 13 residues. Trimming took 0 bases from V and 2 from J, leaving 5 bases between them. The germline V gene has CDR1 MNHEY and CDR2 SMNVEV (reference sequence). CDR3: CASSLSLAYEQYF. The CDR3 nucleotides read TGTGCCAGCAGTTTATCTTTAGCCTACGAGCAGTACTTC.